A selection of T cell receptor beta chains follows, all from one sample in a study of control samples from healthy donors and cancer patients. Repertoires were generated with immunoSEQ multiplex PCR, while TCRdb's copy carries only in-frame clones and drops some. The data hold over 200,000 clones, with roughly 80% observed a single time. The sample was PBMCs. All receptors derive from a woman between 55 and 75 years old with lung cancer. Each CDR3 is given with its conserved first and last residue. The order of the fields is D gene, clone size, J gene, V gene, CDR3 protein, CDR3 DNA. The D gene is left open where the match is weak. Some rows have no size entry. The others give once, few or many, or a class for an expanded clone.

NA	few	TRBJ2-5	TRBV11-2	CASSSFGQSQKTQYF	TGTGCCAGCAGCTCCTTCGGTCAGTCCCAAAAGACCCAGTACTTC
TRBD1	once	TRBJ1-1	TRBV23-1	CASSLRDRGDTEAFF	TGCGCCAGCAGTCTGAGGGACAGGGGCGACACTGAAGCTTTCTTT
NA	once	TRBJ1-3	TRBV4-1	CASSQEKGGLGNTIYF	TGCGCCAGCAGCCAAGAGAAGGGGGGTCTAGGAAACACCATATATTTT
NA	NA	TRBJ2-7	TRBV20-1	CSARGDYEQYF	TGCAGTGCTAGAGGGGACTACGAGCAGTACTTC
NA	NA	TRBJ1-2	TRBV9	CASSDNFDGVYGYTF	TGTGCCAGCAGCGACAACTTTGATGGGGTCTATGGCTACACCTTC
NA	once	TRBJ2-1	TRBV20-1	CSASKVSAGYYNEQFF	TGCAGTGCTAGTAAAGTTTCCGCTGGGTACTACAATGAGCAGTTCTTC
NA	once	TRBJ2-1	TRBV24-1	CASRDEKYNEQFF	TGTGCCAGCCGGGACGAGAAATACAATGAGCAGTTCTTC
NA	NA	TRBJ1-1	TRBV2	CASTETGMDTEAFF	TGTGCCAGCACCGAAACAGGGATGGACACTGAAGCTTTCTTT
NA	NA	TRBJ2-7	TRBV5-1	CASSRDSYEQYF	TGCGCCAGCAGCCGGGACTCCTACGAGCAGTACTTC
NA	NA	TRBJ1-1	TRBV5-1	CASSDTDTTEAFF	TGCGCCAGTAGCGACACGGACACGACTGAAGCTTTCTTT
TRBD2	NA	TRBJ2-5	TRBV28	CASSLMGLAGGETQYF	TGTGCCAGCAGTTTAATGGGACTAGCGGGAGGAGAGACCCAGTACTTC
TRBD1	NA	TRBJ1-3	TRBV6-5	CASSYGDRGPGNTIYF	TGTGCCAGCAGTTACGGGGACAGGGGCCCTGGAAACACCATATATTTT
NA	NA	TRBJ1-2	TRBV30	CAWLGQKFYGYTF	TGTGCCTGGTTGGGTCAGAAATTCTATGGCTACACCTTC
TRBD1	NA	TRBJ1-4	TRBV28	CASSRQGALNEKLFF	TGTGCCAGCAGTCGACAGGGGGCTTTAAATGAAAAACTGTTTTTT
NA	NA	TRBJ1-2	TRBV11-2	CASSEQGGGYTF	TGTGCCAGCAGTGAACAGGGAGGAGGCTACACCTTC
NA	NA	TRBJ2-1	TRBV30	CAWSLSSYNEQFF	TGTGCCTGGAGTTTGAGCTCCTACAATGAGCAGTTCTTC
NA	once	TRBJ2-2	TRBV7-9	CASSLGNGELFF	TGTGCCAGCAGCTTAGGAAACGGGGAGCTGTTTTTT
TRBD2	once	TRBJ2-5	TRBV15	CATRVGGEQETQYF	TGTGCCACCAGAGTGGGAGGGGAACAAGAGACCCAGTACTTC
NA	NA	TRBJ2-2	TRBV9	CASSVAGTNTGELFF	TGTGCCAGCAGCGTAGCCGGAACGAACACCGGGGAGCTGTTTTTT
TRBD1	few	TRBJ1-5	TRBV19	CASSIVGEGGFQPQHF	TGTGCCAGTAGTATAGTGGGGGAAGGGGGCTTCCAGCCCCAGCATTTT
TRBD1	NA	TRBJ1-6	TRBV5-4	CASSIDRANSPLHF	TGTGCCAGCAGCATAGACAGGGCTAATTCACCCCTCCACTTT
NA	NA	TRBJ1-1	TRBV5-1	CASSPQANTEAFF	TGCGCCAGCAGCCCACAGGCAAACACTGAAGCTTTCTTT
NA	NA	TRBJ1-2	TRBV13	CASSPGTGVVGYTF	TGTGCCAGCAGCCCGGGTACGGGGGTAGTTGGCTACACCTTC
NA	few	TRBJ1-5	TRBV5-8	CASSFGNQPQHF	TGTGCCAGCAGCTTTGGCAATCAGCCCCAGCATTTT
NA	NA	TRBJ1-6	TRBV2	CASSAGRLVSPLHF	TGTGCCAGCAGTGCAGGACGTCTAGTTTCACCCCTCCACTTT
NA	few	TRBJ2-1	TRBV7-2	CASSSKYGNEQFF	TGTGCCAGCAGCTCTAAATACGGCAATGAGCAGTTCTTC
NA	NA	TRBJ1-4	TRBV12-3/TRBV12-4	CASSLINEKLFF	TGTGCCAGCAGTTTAATAAATGAAAAACTGTTTTTT
NA	NA	TRBJ1-2	TRBV29-1	CSVDEASAGYGYTF	TGCAGCGTGGACGAGGCCTCGGCGGGCTATGGCTACACCTTC
NA	NA	TRBJ2-3	TRBV20-1	CSAVGDSREYF	TGCAGTGCTGTCGGGGACTCCCGAGAGTATTTT
NA	NA	TRBJ2-1	TRBV7-3	CASSLVGGYNEQFF	TGTGCCAGCAGCTTAGTTGGGGGGTACAATGAGCAGTTCTTC
NA	NA	TRBJ1-2	TRBV4-1	CASSQDRVGDYGYTF	TGCGCCAGCAGCCAGGATCGGGTAGGGGACTATGGCTACACCTTC
TRBD2	NA	TRBJ2-1	TRBV19	CASSSTSGRSEQFF	TGTGCCAGTAGTAGCACTAGCGGGAGGAGTGAGCAGTTCTTC
NA	NA	TRBJ2-2	TRBV19	CASGRNTGELFF	TGTGCCAGCGGGCGGAACACCGGGGAGCTGTTTTTT